This passage covers 15 T cell receptor beta chains from one sample sequenced in a study of neurological immune-mediated disorders. TCRdb reprocessed the 5' RACE reads via MiXCR and lists one record per CDR3 protein. Of 40,000 to 50,000 distinct CDR3 sequences listed, 2% to 3% were seen once; the top ten hold roughly 12%. The sample comprised PBMCs. Receptors originate from a man younger than 40 with multiple sclerosis.

This clonotype was observed many times. The chain combines TRBV6-6 with TRBJ2-3, with D hard to call. This CDR3 has 14 amino acids. Trimming took off 6 bases at V and 1 base at J, with 11 bases between the two ends. Germline values: CDR1 MNHNY, CDR2 SVGAGI (reference sequence). The CDR3 DNA reads TGTGCCAGCAGGAGTACAGACGGCACAGATACGCAGTATTTT. This gives the protein CASRSTDGTDTQYF.

Ten or more counts support this clonotype. V usage is TRBV4-1 and J usage is TRBJ2-1; D uncertain. Germline CDR1 reads MGHRA; CDR2 reads YSYEKL. Between the trimmed V and J ends, which lost 3 bases and 4 bases, there was a span of 10 bases. This CDR3 is built from 14 residues. The CDR3 DNA follows: TGCGCCAGCAGCCAGTCAGAATATTACAATGAGCAGTTCTTC. It codes for CASSQSEYYNEQFF.

Ten or more counts support this clonotype. The CDR3 sequence: CASSGPRAPLHPQHF. CDR3 bases: TGTGCCAGTAGTGGTCCGAGGGCCCCCCTTCACCCCCAGCATTTT. This chain uses TRBV19 with TRBJ1-5; D call uncertain. The germline V gene encodes CDR1 LNHDA and CDR2 SQIVND (reference sequence). Trimming removed 5 bases from V and 10 bases from J, with 21 bases in between. This CDR3 region has 15 residues.

This clonotype showed up just a few times. The rearrangement joins TRBV7-6 to TRBJ1-1, with D unresolved. This CDR3 is 15 amino acids long. Germline-derived CDR1 and CDR2 are SGHVS and FNYEAQ. Trimming took off 1 base at V and 0 bases at J, with 9 bases between the two ends. CDR3 residues: CASSLGVGLNTEAFF. Written as DNA, the CDR3 is TGTGCCAGCAGCTTAGGGGTGGGGTTGAACACTGAAGCTTTCTTT. The full variable domain, with the rest looked up from reference TRBV7-6 and TRBJ1-1, is GAGVSQSPRYKVTKRGQDVALRCDPISGHVSLYWYRQALGQGPEFLTYFNYEAQQDKSGLPNDRFSAERPEGSISTLTIQRTEQRDSAMYRCASSLGVGLNTEAFFGQGTRLTVV.

The genes are TRBV20-1 and TRBJ1-2, with D possibly being TRBD1 (5 bases). Trimming stripped 0 bases from V and 7 bases from J, with 12 bases between. Germline V gene data show CDR1 as DFQATT and CDR2 as SNEGSKA (reference sequence). The CDR3 runs 13 residues. The CDR3 coding sequence is TGCAGTGCTAGAGAGGGGGGGATGTCTGGCTACACCTTC. It codes for CSAREGGMSGYTF.

This clonotype was detected ten times or more. In DNA form, the CDR3 reads TGTGCCATCAGTTGGTCGGCAGGGCAGGTGAACGAGCAGTACTTC. It encodes CAISWSAGQVNEQYF. V is TRBV10-3 and J is TRBJ2-7, with D possibly TRBD1 on 5 matching bases. Between the trimmed V and J ends, which lost 5 bases and 5 bases, there was a span of 19 bases. The CDR3 covers 15 residues. Germline values: CDR1 ENHRY, CDR2 SYGVKD.

Comments on this clonotype: A read error is possible here, since a much larger clone lies one base away. The V and J genes are TRBV7-9 and TRBJ2-7, with 9 bases that match TRBD1. Looked up from germline, CDR1 is SEHNR and CDR2 is FQNEAQ (reference sequence). CDR3 length: 14 amino acids. Unmatched junction bases numbered 6, after V lost 4 bases and J lost 5 bases. The CDR3 protein is CASSSDRGGDEQYV. For the CDR3, the DNA is TGTGCCAGCAGCTCTGACAGGGGGGGCGACGAGCAGTACGTC.

This clonotype was recorded many times. V is TRBV6-5 and J is TRBJ2-7; TRBD2 agrees at 11 bases. The V and J ends lost 2 bases and 3 bases, in that order; junction bases with no gene match: 3. The germline V gene encodes CDR1 MNHEY and CDR2 SVGAGI. CDR3 length: 15 residues. The CDR3 reads CASSYRTSGSYEQYF. The CDR3 coding sequence is TGTGCCAGCAGTTACCGTACTAGCGGGAGCTACGAGCAGTACTTC.

This clonotype has a count of ten or more. This rearrangement joins TRBV27 to TRBJ2-7; 12 bases align to TRBD1. Germline CDR1 reads MNHEY; CDR2 reads SMNVEV (reference sequence). With 7 bases clipped from V and 0 bases from J, the junction kept 13 bases outside the gene matches. This CDR3 has 18 residues. CDR3 region: CASKTGTGGSGRSYEQYF. The CDR3 DNA follows: TGTGCCAGCAAAACCGGGACAGGGGGCTCGGGCCGCTCCTACGAGCAGTACTTC.

This clonotype appeared many times. The DNA for the CDR3 is TGCAGTGCTAGACAAAGCGAGACAGATACGCAGTATTTT. It yields the protein CSARQSETDTQYF. This chain connects TRBV20-1 to TRBJ2-3; D unclear. CDR1 DFQATT and CDR2 SNEGSKA come from the germline V gene (reference sequence). This CDR3 has 13 amino acids. The V and J ends lost 2 bases and 3 bases respectively, with 9 bases between them.

This clonotype was observed many times. The chain couples TRBV20-1 to TRBJ2-7; perhaps TRBD1 as D (6 bases). Looked up from germline, CDR1 is DFQATT and CDR2 is SNEGSKA (reference sequence). Trimming removed 3 bases from V and 6 bases from J, with 12 bases in between. The CDR3 sequence is 12 residues long. CDR3 amino acids: CSASATGREQYF. The CDR3 region has the DNA TGCAGTGCTAGTGCTACAGGGCGCGAGCAGTACTTC.

Ten or more counts support this clonotype. V gene TRBV10-3 combines with J gene TRBJ1-2; D not resolved. The germline V gene has CDR1 ENHRY and CDR2 SYGVKD. The CDR3 spans 14 residues. V shed 0 bases and J shed 2 bases, with 7 bases lying between them. As DNA, the CDR3 is TGTGCCATCAGTGAGTCGAACGCAAACTATGGCTACACCTTC. This translates into CAISESNANYGYTF.

This clonotype came up many times. The chain combines TRBV5-1 with TRBJ2-7, with TRBD1 matching 11 bases. V lost 6 bases to trimming and J lost 1 base; unmatched junction nucleotides: 6. Germline CDR1 is SGHRS and CDR2 is YFSETQ. The CDR3 has 15 residues. The chain's CDR3 is CASNRGQGVSYEQYF. The CDR3 region has the DNA TGCGCCAGCAATCGGGGACAGGGGGTTTCCTACGAGCAGTACTTC.

This clonotype appeared many times. The chain combines TRBV15 with TRBJ2-7; 7 bases agree with TRBD2. The CDR3 loop spans 15 amino acids. Germline CDR1 and CDR2: LNHNV and YYDKDF (reference sequence). Trimming took 3 bases from V and 4 from J; bases not matched to a gene: 9. Written as DNA, the CDR3 is TGTGCCACCAGCAGTGAGTTTGACGGGGGGTACGAGCAGTACTTC. This translates into CATSSEFDGGYEQYF.

Remarks on this clonotype: A read error may explain this, as a much larger clone is one base away. V is TRBV20-1 and J is TRBJ1-5; perhaps TRBD1 as D (6 bases). The CDR3 contains 15 residues. The germline CDR1 and CDR2 sequences are DFQATT and SNEGSKA (reference sequence). Here the CDR3 DNA reads TGCAGTGCCAGATCTCGTGGGGGGACAATACAGCACCAGCATTTT. Translating gives CSARSRGGTIQHQHF.